The rows below give T cell receptor beta chains drawn from one sample of a study of T cell responses to AZD1222 COVID-19 vaccine. Measured with immunoSEQ multiplex PCR; TCRdb has only the in-frame clones, and not every one. The repertoire has 150,000 to 200,000 clones, 90% to 95% of them found once; the top ten carry more than 1.5%. Material: peripheral blood, obtained 28 days after the second AZD1222 dose. All receptors derive from an adult who received the AZD1222 COVID-19 vaccine. Each CDR3 is given with its conserved first and last residue. The D gene is left open where the match is weak. Not all rows give a size; the values are once, few, many and, for expanded clones, a class.

clone_size,v_call,d_call,j_call,cdr3_length,cdr3_nt,cdr3_aa
.,TRBV28,TRBD2,TRBJ2-5,17,TGTGCCAGCAGCGCCTCCGGGACTAGCGTCACACAGGAGACCCAGTACTTC,CASSASGTSVTQETQYF
.,TRBV10-1,TRBD1,TRBJ2-3,13,TGCGCCAGCACGGACAGGGCGACAGATACGCAGTATTTT,CASTDRATDTQYF
.,TRBV12-3/TRBV12-4,.,TRBJ1-5,12,TGTGCCAGCACCTTCGGTAATCAGCCCCAGCATTTT,CASTFGNQPQHF
.,TRBV1,.,TRBJ1-3,14,TGCACCAGCAGCCTCCAGGCCCCCGGAAACACCATATATTTT,CTSSLQAPGNTIYF
.,TRBV6-5,.,TRBJ2-7,13,TGTGCCAGCAGTTACGCTCTCGGGTACGAGCAGTACTTC,CASSYALGYEQYF
.,TRBV2,.,TRBJ2-5,14,TGTGCCAGCAGGCCAGATTTTAGCAGCCAGACCCAGTACTTC,CASRPDFSSQTQYF
once,TRBV19,.,TRBJ1-1,13,TGTGCCAGTATTTCCCCCCCCAGTATTGAAGCTTTCTTT,CASISPPSIEAFF
.,TRBV2,TRBD1,TRBJ2-1,13,TGTGCCAGCACGGGACAGGGGTTCAATGAGCAGTTCTTC,CASTGQGFNEQFF
.,TRBV4-3,.,TRBJ1-6,14,TGCGCCAGCAGCCAAGATTACAGTAATTCACCCCTCCACTTT,CASSQDYSNSPLHF
.,TRBV9,.,TRBJ1-1,15,TGTGCCAGCAGCATGATGACAGGTGTTAACACTGAAGCTTTCTTT,CASSMMTGVNTEAFF
.,TRBV6-6,TRBD1,TRBJ1-1,14,TGTGCCAGCAGGACAGGGGGCTTTCACACTGAAGCTTTCTTT,CASRTGGFHTEAFF
.,TRBV28,.,TRBJ1-2,13,TGTGCCAGCAGTCCCCCCGCAGTCTATGGCTACACCTTC,CASSPPAVYGYTF
once,TRBV6-5,TRBD1,TRBJ2-7,13,TGTGCCAGCAAAAGGGACAGTCACTACGAGCAGTACTTC,CASKRDSHYEQYF
.,TRBV7-9,.,TRBJ1-4,14,TGTGCCAGCAGCTTAGACACGGGTAATGAAAAACTGTTTTTT,CASSLDTGNEKLFF
once,TRBV6-5,TRBD1,TRBJ2-7,15,TGTGCCAGCAGTTACGGACAGGGGTTGGTCTACGAGCAGTACTTC,CASSYGQGLVYEQYF
.,TRBV19,TRBD2,TRBJ2-7,16,TGTGCCAGTAGTCCCGGTCGGGGGGGCCCCCCGGGTAGGCAGTACTTC,CASSPGRGGPPGRQYF
once,TRBV18,TRBD1,TRBJ1-2,14,TGTGCCAGCTCCACCGGGACAGGGCTTCTCGGCTACACCTTC,CASSTGTGLLGYTF
.,TRBV27,.,TRBJ1-1,16,TGTGCCAGCAGTCCGCTTAGTGGACGGAAGAACACTGAAGCTTTCTTT,CASSPLSGRKNTEAFF
.,TRBV28,TRBD2,TRBJ2-5,17,TGTGCCAGCAGTTTATATCCGACTAGCGGGAGGAGGGAGACCCAGTACTTC,CASSLYPTSGRRETQYF
.,TRBV27,.,TRBJ1-2,13,TGTGCCAGCACGGGAGCCGCTAGGGATGGCTACACCTTC,CASTGAARDGYTF
.,TRBV15,TRBD1,TRBJ2-7,16,TGTGCCACCAGCGTCTTACCGGGACAGGGGACCGACGAGCAGTACTTC,CATSVLPGQGTDEQYF